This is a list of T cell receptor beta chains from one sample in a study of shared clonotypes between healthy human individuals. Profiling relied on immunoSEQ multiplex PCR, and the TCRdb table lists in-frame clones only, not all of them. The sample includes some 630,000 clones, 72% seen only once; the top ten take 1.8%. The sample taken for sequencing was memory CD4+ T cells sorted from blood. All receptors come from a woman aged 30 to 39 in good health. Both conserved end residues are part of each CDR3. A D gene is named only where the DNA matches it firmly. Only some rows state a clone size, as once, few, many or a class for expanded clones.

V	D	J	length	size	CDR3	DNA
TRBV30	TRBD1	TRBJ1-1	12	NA	CAWSGTGVEAFF	TGTGCCTGGAGCGGGACAGGGGTTGAAGCTTTCTTT
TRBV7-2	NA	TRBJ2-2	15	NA	CASNLALTSTGELFF	TGTGCCAGCAACTTAGCGCTCACGAGTACCGGGGAGCTGTTTTTT
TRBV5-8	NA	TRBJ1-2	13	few	CASSPTWGDGYTF	TGTGCCAGCAGCCCAACTTGGGGGGATGGCTACACCTTC
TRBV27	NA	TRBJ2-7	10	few	CASNAYEQYF	TGTGCCAGCAATGCCTACGAGCAGTACTTC
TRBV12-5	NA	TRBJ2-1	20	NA	CASGLVIGRGLLAVYNEQFF	TGTGCTAGTGGTTTGGTAATAGGCAGGGGGCTGCTAGCGGTATACAATGAGCAGTTCTTC
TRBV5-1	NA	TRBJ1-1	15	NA	CASSLGTGRDTEAFF	TGCGCCAGCAGCTTGGGTACAGGAAGGGACACTGAAGCTTTCTTT
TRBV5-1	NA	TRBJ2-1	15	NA	CASSLASAAYNEQFF	TGCGCCAGCAGCTTGGCCTCAGCGGCCTACAATGAGCAGTTCTTC
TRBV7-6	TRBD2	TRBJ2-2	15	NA	CASSLGSSGTGELFF	TGTGCCAGCAGCTTAGGGTCTAGCGGCACCGGGGAGCTGTTTTTT
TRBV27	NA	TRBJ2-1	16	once	CASSFLAVGSYNEQFF	TGTGCCAGCAGTTTCTTAGCGGTGGGCTCCTACAATGAGCAGTTCTTC
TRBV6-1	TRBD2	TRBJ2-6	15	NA	CASTAGVSGANVLTF	TGTGCCAGCACGGCGGGGGTATCTGGGGCCAACGTCCTGACTTTC
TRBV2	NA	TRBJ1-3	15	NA	CASSASPGSGNTIYF	TGTGCCAGCAGTGCATCGCCGGGCTCTGGAAACACCATATATTTT
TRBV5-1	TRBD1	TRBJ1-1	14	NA	CASSLEGQGTEAFF	TGCGCCAGCAGCTTGGAAGGACAGGGAACTGAAGCTTTCTTT
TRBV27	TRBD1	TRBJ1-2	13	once	CASSGGQGEGYTF	TGTGCCAGCAGTGGGGGACAGGGTGAAGGCTACACCTTC
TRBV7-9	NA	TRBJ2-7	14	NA	CASSVSGPNDEQYF	TGTGCCAGCAGCGTCAGCGGTCCGAATGATGAGCAGTACTTC
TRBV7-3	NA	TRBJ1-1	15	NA	CASSVDRPGNTEAFF	TGTGCCAGCAGCGTCGACAGGCCAGGGAACACTGAAGCTTTCTTT
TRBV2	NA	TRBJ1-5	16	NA	CASSERLGQYNQPQHF	TGTGCCAGCAGTGAAAGGCTCGGACAGTACAATCAGCCCCAGCATTTT
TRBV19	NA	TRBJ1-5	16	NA	CASSPEGAYSNQPQHF	TGTGCCAGCTCTCCGGAGGGCGCCTATAGCAATCAGCCCCAGCATTTT
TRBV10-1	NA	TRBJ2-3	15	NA	CASSDPGIGTDTQYF	TGCGCCAGCAGTGATCCCGGGATTGGGACAGATACGCAGTATTTT
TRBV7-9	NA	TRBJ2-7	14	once	CASSLDTAVYEQYF	TGTGCCAGCAGCTTAGACACGGCCGTCTACGAGCAGTACTTC
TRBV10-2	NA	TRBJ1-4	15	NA	CASSDSGATNEKLFF	TGCGCCAGCAGTGATTCGGGTGCAACTAATGAAAAACTGTTTTTT
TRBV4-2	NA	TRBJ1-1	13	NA	CASSPGHNTEAFF	TGTGCCAGCAGCCCGGGACACAACACTGAAGCTTTCTTT
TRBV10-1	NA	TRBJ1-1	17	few	CASSAQAGLGFPTEAFF	TGCGCCAGCAGTGCCCAGGCGGGGCTCGGCTTCCCTACTGAAGCTTTCTTT
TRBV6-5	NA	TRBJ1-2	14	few	CASSYGRGGYGYTF	TGTGCCAGCAGTTACGGGCGGGGTGGCTATGGCTACACCTTC
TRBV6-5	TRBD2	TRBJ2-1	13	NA	CASSSGRNNEQFF	TGTGCCAGCAGTAGCGGGAGAAACAATGAGCAGTTCTTC
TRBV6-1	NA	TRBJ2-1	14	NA	CASSGGLAYNEQFF	TGTGCCAGCAGTGGGGGGTTGGCCTACAATGAGCAGTTCTTC